Listed here are 10 T cell receptor beta chains from one sample, sequenced in a study of blood T cell repertoires in COVID-19. TCRdb keeps only in-frame clones here, not all; method: immunoSEQ multiplex PCR. Of about 160,000 clones listed, over 60% are singletons. Material for sequencing was peripheral blood. These receptors were collected from a man between 60 and 75 years old with acute or convalescent COVID-19.

The rearrangement links TRBV19 to TRBJ1-1; D might be TRBD1 (5 bases). Germline lookup yields CDR1 LNHDA and CDR2 SQIVND (reference sequence). The CDR3 runs to 14 residues. The ends were cut back, 3 bases at V and 5 bases at J, with 13 bases in the middle. Here the CDR3 reads CASSIPKSGTEAFF. DNA of the CDR3: TGTGCCAGTAGTATCCCCAAGTCAGGGACTGAAGCTTTCTTT.

Ten or more counts support this clone. The chain links TRBV5-4 to TRBJ1-6, with 7 bases aligning to TRBD1. This CDR3 has 15 residues. Per germline, CDR1 SGHNT and CDR2 YYREEE (reference sequence). V was clipped by 4 bases and J by 9 bases; unmatched bases: 10. The CDR3, as DNA: TGTGCCAGCAGCCTGAACAGGGGTTTAGGTTCACCCCTCCACTTT. Translated, it gives CASSLNRGLGSPLHF.

The chain employs TRBV6-5 and TRBJ1-5; the D gene is possibly TRBD1 (6 bases). The germline V and J ends were trimmed by 2 bases and 6 bases, with 11 bases remaining between them. The V gene's germline CDR1 is MNHEY and CDR2 SVGAGI. CDR3 length: 14 residues. The CDR3 protein is CASSYGGAAQPQHF. The CDR3 DNA reads TGTGCCAGCAGTTACGGGGGGGCGGCTCAGCCCCAGCATTTT.

V and J are TRBV3-1 (or the pseudogene TRBV3-2) and TRBJ2-2; TRBD2 aligns across 8 bases. J lost 4 bases, V lost 5 bases, and 9 bases had no gene match. The CDR3 has 16 residues. Germline V CDR1 and CDR2: LGHDT, YNNKEL (reference sequence). As DNA, the CDR3 is TGTGCCAGCAGCTCCCCACGGGGGGGGGCCACCGGGGAGCTGTTTTTT. As protein: CASSSPRGGATGELFF.

CDR3 DNA sequence: TGTGCCAGTAGTATATCACAGGGGACCTACAATGAGCAGTTCTTC. This sequence encodes CASSISQGTYNEQFF. The chain joins TRBV19 to TRBJ2-1; 7 bases agree with TRBD1. This CDR3 is built from 15 residues. V shed 2 bases and J 2 bases; nucleotides not matched to a gene: 3. Germline loops: CDR1 LNHDA, CDR2 SQIVND (reference sequence).

The chain links TRBV4-1 to TRBJ1-2; TRBD1 aligns across 7 bases. Trimming cost V 0 bases and J 5 bases; bases outside gene matches: 3. CDR3 length equals 14 residues. CDR1 is MGHRA and CDR2 is YSYEKL in the germline V gene. This CDR3 reads CASSQDNRGYGYTF. In nucleotides, the CDR3 is TGCGCCAGCAGCCAAGATAACAGGGGATATGGCTACACCTTC.

The chain has TRBV7-9 and TRBJ2-7, with 8 bases fitting TRBD2. Germline V gene data show CDR1 as SEHNR and CDR2 as FQNEAQ (reference sequence). The junction had 9 bases not matched to a gene; V was cut back by 2 bases and J by 6 bases. The CDR3 has 15 amino acids. CDR3 DNA: TGTGCCAGCAGCTTAACGGGCGGGGGGTCCGGCGAGCAGTACTTC. It is translated as CASSLTGGGSGEQYF.

The V gene is TRBV6-2 or TRBV6-3, the J gene TRBJ1-5, with 9 bases matching TRBD1. V lost 5 bases and J lost 6; bases outside the gene matches: 5. Germline CDR1 is MNHEY and CDR2 is SVGEGT. The length of the CDR3 is 14 residues. This CDR3 reads CASSLQGASQPQHF. DNA of the CDR3: TGTGCCAGCAGTCTACAGGGGGCGAGTCAGCCCCAGCATTTT.

CDR3 in amino acids: CAWTYQNTEAFF. The CDR3 coding sequence is TGTGCCTGGACCTACCAGAACACTGAAGCTTTCTTT. The V and J genes are TRBV30 and TRBJ1-1; no firm D call. The CDR3 has 12 amino acids. The V gene's germline CDR1 is GTSNPN and CDR2 SVGIG (reference sequence). Trimming removed 4 bases at V and 1 base at J, with 7 bases between. The variable domain in full, with the rest retrieved from reference TRBV30 and TRBJ1-1, is SQTIHQWPATLVQPVGSPLSLECTVEGTSNPNLYWYRQAAGRGLQLLFYSVGIGQISSEVPQNLSASRPQDRQFILSSKKLLLSDSGFYLCAWTYQNTEAFFGQGTRLTVV.

This clone has more than one count but fewer than ten. The gene calls are TRBV6-1 and TRBJ1-4; 9 nucleotides align to TRBD1. The junction had 11 bases not matched to a gene; V was cut back by 2 bases and J by 10 bases. The CDR3 runs to 16 residues. Per the germline V gene, CDR1 is MNHNS and CDR2 is SASEGT. CDR3 protein: CASSELGGTGRGKLFF. CDR3 DNA sequence: TGTGCCAGCAGTGAATTGGGAGGGACAGGGAGGGGAAAACTGTTTTTT.